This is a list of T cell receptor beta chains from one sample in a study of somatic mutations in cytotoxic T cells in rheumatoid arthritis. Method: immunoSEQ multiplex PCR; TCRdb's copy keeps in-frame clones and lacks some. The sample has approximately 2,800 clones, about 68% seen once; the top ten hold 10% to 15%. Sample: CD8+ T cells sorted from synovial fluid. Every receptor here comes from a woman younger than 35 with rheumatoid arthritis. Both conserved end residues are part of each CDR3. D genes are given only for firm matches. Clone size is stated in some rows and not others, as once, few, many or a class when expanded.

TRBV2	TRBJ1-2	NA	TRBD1	TGTGCCAGCAGAGAGGGAGCAGGGGGCTACTATGGCTACACCTTC	CASREGAGGYYGYTF
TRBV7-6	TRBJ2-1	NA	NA	TGTGCCAGCAGTTCGGGTCGGGATGAGCAGTTCTTC	CASSSGRDEQFF
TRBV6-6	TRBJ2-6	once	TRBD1	TGTGCCAGCATCGGACAGGAAACCGGGGCCAACGTCCTGACTTTC	CASIGQETGANVLTF
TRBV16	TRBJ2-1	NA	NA	TGTGCCAGCAGCCAATTCTTCGAGATGGTAAATGAGCAGTTCTTC	CASSQFFEMVNEQFF
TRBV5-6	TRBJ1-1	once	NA	TGTGCCAGCAGCTTGGGGGCAGGGGTGAACACTGAAGCTTTCTTT	CASSLGAGVNTEAFF
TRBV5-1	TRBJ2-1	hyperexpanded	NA	TGCGCCAGCAGCGTCACCACCGGGACAGAGCAGTTCTTC	CASSVTTGTEQFF
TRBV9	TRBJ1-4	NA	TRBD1	TGTGCCAGCAGCGGGGGGACAGAGCAAACAACTAATGAAAAACTGTTTTTT	CASSGGTEQTTNEKLFF
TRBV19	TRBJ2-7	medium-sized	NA	TGTGCCAGTAGTCCAGGGCGGTTCTACGAGCAGTACTTC	CASSPGRFYEQYF
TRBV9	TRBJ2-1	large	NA	TGTGCCAGCAGCGTAGTTAGCTCTGATGAGCAGTTCTTC	CASSVVSSDEQFF
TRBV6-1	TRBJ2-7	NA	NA	TGTGCCAGCAGTGTGTTGGGCCCAACTTACGAGCAGTACTTC	CASSVLGPTYEQYF
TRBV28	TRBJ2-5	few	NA	TGTGCCAGCAGTTTATCTGAGACCCAGTACTTC	CASSLSETQYF
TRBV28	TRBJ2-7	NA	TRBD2	TGTGCCAGCAGTGGGTACCGGGGGGCCTACGAGCAGTACTTC	CASSGYRGAYEQYF
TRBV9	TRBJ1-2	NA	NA	TGTGCCAGCAGTGATTCTCCCGGAGGCGTAGAATCTAACTATGGCTACACCTTC	CASSDSPGGVESNYGYTF
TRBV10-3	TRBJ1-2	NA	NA	TGTGCCATCAGTGAGTCGGCAGGGGCCAGTGGCTACACCTTC	CAISESAGASGYTF
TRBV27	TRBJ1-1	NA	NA	TGTGCCAGCAGTTTATTGGTGGCGGGGGAAAAAGCTTTCTTT	CASSLLVAGEKAFF
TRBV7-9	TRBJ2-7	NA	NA	TGTGCCACCATGGGGGGATACGAGCAGTACTTC	CATMGGYEQYF
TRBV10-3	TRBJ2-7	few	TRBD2	TGTGCCGTCCTAGCGGGAGAATCCTACGAGCAGTACTTC	CAVLAGESYEQYF
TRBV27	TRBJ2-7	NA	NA	TGTGCCAGCAGTCCGAGGGGGTTTGGGGCCTACGAGCAGTACTTC	CASSPRGFGAYEQYF
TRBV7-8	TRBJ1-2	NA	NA	TGTGCCAGCAGCTTAGATGGGGGCATCTATGGTTATGGCTACACCTTC	CASSLDGGIYGYGYTF
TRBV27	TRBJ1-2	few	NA	TGTGCCAGCAGTTTCAACGGCTATGGCTACACCTTC	CASSFNGYGYTF
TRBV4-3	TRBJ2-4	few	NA	TGCGCCAGCAGCCGGGGAGAGGGAAACATTCAGTACTTC	CASSRGEGNIQYF
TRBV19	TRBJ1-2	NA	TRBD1	TGTGCCAGTAGTCCAGGGACAGGGAGTGGTGTCGGCTACACCTTC	CASSPGTGSGVGYTF
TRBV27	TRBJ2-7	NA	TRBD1	TGTGCCAGCAGTTGGGGACAGGGGGCGGTCGAGCAGTACTTC	CASSWGQGAVEQYF
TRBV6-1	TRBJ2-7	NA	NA	TGTGCCAGCGAGGCAAACTACGAGCAGTACTTC	CASEANYEQYF
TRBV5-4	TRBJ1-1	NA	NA	TGTGCCAGCAGCTTGATCGGGGAGGGGGTTCGTGAAGCTTTCTTT	CASSLIGEGVREAFF
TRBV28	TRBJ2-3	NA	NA	TGTGCCAGCCCCTCCCGTAAGGAGGGGCGCACCATACCCACAGATACGCAGTATTTT	CASPSRKEGRTIPTDTQYF
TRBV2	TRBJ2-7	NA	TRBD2	TGTGCCAGCACGCCTAGCGGATACTACGAGCAGTACTTC	CASTPSGYYEQYF
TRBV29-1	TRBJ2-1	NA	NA	TGCAGCGTTGAAGGGGGACAAGCCAATGAGCAGTTCTTC	CSVEGGQANEQFF
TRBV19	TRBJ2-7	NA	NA	TGTGCCAGTAGTCCGGGACTTTCCTACGAGCAGTACTTC	CASSPGLSYEQYF
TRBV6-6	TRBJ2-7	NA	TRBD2	TGTGCCAGCAGTTACGGGGCAGGGAGGGCTTACGAGCAGTACTTC	CASSYGAGRAYEQYF
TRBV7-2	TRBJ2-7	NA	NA	TGTGCCAGCAGCCCCACTGCTATCTACGAGCAGTACTTC	CASSPTAIYEQYF
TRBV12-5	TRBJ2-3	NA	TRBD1	TGTGCTAGTGGTTTGGCCCTGACAGGGGTCACAGATACGCAGTATTTT	CASGLALTGVTDTQYF
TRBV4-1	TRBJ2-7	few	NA	TGCGCCAGCAGCCAACAGGGTCTCAGCCACGAGCAGTACTTC	CASSQQGLSHEQYF
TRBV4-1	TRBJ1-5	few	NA	TGCGCCAGCAGCCAGTGGGCCCACGAGGGGCCCCAGCATTTT	CASSQWAHEGPQHF
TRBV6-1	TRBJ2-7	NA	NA	TGTGCCAGCAGTGAAGTAGGGGGTCCAATACAGCAGTACTTC	CASSEVGGPIQQYF
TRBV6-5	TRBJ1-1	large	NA	TGTGCCAGCAGTCCCGGTGGGGGAGGGAACACTGAAGCTTTCTTT	CASSPGGGGNTEAFF
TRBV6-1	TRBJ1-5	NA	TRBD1	TGTGCCAGCAGGACAGGGCATGGCAATCAGCCCCAGCATTTT	CASRTGHGNQPQHF
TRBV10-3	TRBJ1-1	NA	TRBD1	TGTGCCATCAGAGCACAGGGGCTGGTCACTGAAGCTTTCTTT	CAIRAQGLVTEAFF
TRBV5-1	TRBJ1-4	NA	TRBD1	TGCGCCAGCCGCTCCCCCCTAGGGGGCACCGAGACGGAACTGTTTTTT	CASRSPLGGTETELFF
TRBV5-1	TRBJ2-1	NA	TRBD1	TGCGCCAGCAGCGTGGACAGGGGGCCTGAGCAGTTCTTC	CASSVDRGPEQFF
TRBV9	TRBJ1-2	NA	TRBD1	TGTGCCAGCAGCGAGGACAGGGGGCCTCACTATGGCTACACCTTC	CASSEDRGPHYGYTF
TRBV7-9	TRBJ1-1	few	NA	TGTGCCAGCAGCCCAATGGCGGGGGAAGCGAACACTGAAGCTTTCTTT	CASSPMAGEANTEAFF
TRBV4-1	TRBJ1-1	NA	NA	TGTGCCAGCAGCCAAGGGTCTGGGCGTCAAGCTTTCTTT	CASSQGSGRQAFF
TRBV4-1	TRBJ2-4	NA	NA	TGCGCCAGCAGCCGTAGGGGCTTTGGGAACATTCAGTACTTC	CASSRRGFGNIQYF
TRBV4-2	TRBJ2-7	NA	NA	TGTGCCAGCAGCCAAGAACAGGGCTTCTCCTACGAGCAGTACTTC	CASSQEQGFSYEQYF
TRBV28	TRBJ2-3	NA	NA	TGTGCCAGCAGCCCCACCCAGGGCCTGGAAACAGATACGCAGTATTTT	CASSPTQGLETDTQYF
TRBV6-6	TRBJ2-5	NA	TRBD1	TGTGCCAGCAGTTACTCGCAGGGACAGATAGGCTACTTC	CASSYSQGQIGYF